The T cell receptor delta chain under discussion was sequenced for a study of gamma-delta T cells after stem cell transplantation. With 4 bases clipped from V and 0 bases from J, the junction kept 12 bases outside the gene matches. This CDR3 contains 18 residues. Per germline, CDR1 GEAIGNYY and CDR2 EKD. This clone was counted a few times. TCRdb reprocessed the RT-PCR reads using CATT. The repertoire includes about 1,400 delta-chain clones, over 2% of them detected once, and almost 50% sits in the top ten. What was sequenced was gamma-delta T cells. The chain links TRDV2 to TRDJ1; the match to TRDD3 covers 11 bases. The clonotype comes from a human donor. It is not recorded whose cells these are; they may come from a transplant donor. As DNA, the CDR3 is TGTGCCTGTGAAACCCTGGGGGATACCACACTGTACACCGATAAACTCATCTTT. Translated, it gives CACETLGDTTLYTDKLIF.